Listed below are T cell receptor beta chains from one sample, sequenced in a study of regulatory T cells in long-lasting Graves disease. TCRdb used MiXCR to reprocess the multiplex PCR reads, holding one entry per CDR3 protein. The sample records hundreds of thousands of distinct CDR3 sequences, about 16% being singletons. This same sample was also taken into another study, of T cells in Graves' hyperthyroidism and ophthalmopathy.

The sample here was peripheral blood mononuclear cells (PBMCs), taken at new diagnosis, from a patient treated with antithyroid drugs. These receptors were obtained from a man younger than 35 with Graves disease. Each CDR3 is given with its conserved first and last residue. The D gene is left open where the match is weak. Some rows mark clone size as missing; the rest say once, few, many or name a class of expanded clone.

abundance,j_gene,d_gene,v_gene,CDR3nt,CDR3aa
few,TRBJ2-3,.,TRBV7-8,TGTGCCAGCCAGACCTTAACAGATACGCAGTATTTT,CASQTLTDTQYF
few,TRBJ2-1,TRBD1,TRBV20-1,TGCAGTGCTAGCCCCGGGACAGCCCACAATGAGCAGTTCTTC,CSASPGTAHNEQFF
many,TRBJ2-1,TRBD2,TRBV6-2/TRBV6-3,TGTGCCAGCAGTCCGGGGGGTAACAATGAGCAGTTCTTC,CASSPGGNNEQFF
.,TRBJ2-1,.,TRBV9,TGTGCCAGCAGTACTGGGACAAGTAACGATGAGCAGTTCTTC,CASSTGTSNDEQFF
few,TRBJ2-1,.,TRBV4-1,TGCGCCAGCAGCCACCCCGGACAGATCAAAAGCAATGAGCAGTTCTTC,CASSHPGQIKSNEQFF
.,TRBJ2-7,TRBD1,TRBV25-1,TGTGCCACTACCGGGACAGGGCCCTCCGAGCAGTACTTC,CATTGTGPSEQYF
few,TRBJ1-3,.,TRBV20-1,TGCAGTGCTACGGATACAGGGAACTCTGGAAACACCATATATTTT,CSATDTGNSGNTIYF
.,TRBJ2-7,.,TRBV12-3/TRBV12-4,TGTGCCAGCAGCCCAAGGGTCTGGGGCAGCTCCTACGAGCAGTACTTC,CASSPRVWGSSYEQYF
many,TRBJ2-7,.,TRBV28,TGTGCCAGCAGTTTAAGGATCACCGAGCAGTACTTC,CASSLRITEQYF
many,TRBJ2-5,.,TRBV30,TGTGCCTGGACCTTAGGCGGGGGCGAGACCCAGTACTTC,CAWTLGGGETQYF
.,TRBJ1-2,.,TRBV7-9,TGTGCCAGCAGCTTAGAAGGAGACCGCTATGGCTACACCTTC,CASSLEGDRYGYTF
many,TRBJ2-5,.,TRBV6-2/TRBV6-3,TGTGCCAGCAGTTACGGTGGGTTGGAGACCCAGTACTTC,CASSYGGLETQYF
.,TRBJ2-1,TRBD1,TRBV29-1,TGCAGCGTCGACCGACAGGGCTACAATGAGCAGTTCTTC,CSVDRQGYNEQFF
many,TRBJ2-4,.,TRBV2,TGTGCCAGCAGTGAAGGGGGGAACCTAGCCAAAAACATTCAGTACTTC,CASSEGGNLAKNIQYF
many,TRBJ2-1,TRBD2,TRBV28,TGTGCCAGCAGAGTCGGACTAGCGGGATTTTATGAGCAGTTCTTC,CASRVGLAGFYEQFF
.,TRBJ2-2,.,TRBV7-6,TGTGCCAGCAGCTCCTTAATGGGGCGAACCGGGGAGCTGTTTTTT,CASSSLMGRTGELFF
.,TRBJ2-5,.,TRBV7-9,TGTGCCAGCGGACCTCCTGTGGGGGAGACCCAGTACTTC,CASGPPVGETQYF
.,TRBJ1-4,TRBD1,TRBV5-6,TGTGCCAGCAGCTTTGGACAGGGATATAATGAAAAACTGTTTTTT,CASSFGQGYNEKLFF
many,TRBJ1-1,.,TRBV11-1,TGTGCCAGCAGCCATTACAGGGATCCGGGGGCTTTCTTT,CASSHYRDPGAFF
many,TRBJ2-5,TRBD1,TRBV7-9,TGTGCCAGCAGCTCCGACAGGGGAGAACGGGAGACCCAGTACTTC,CASSSDRGERETQYF
many,TRBJ1-1,TRBD1,TRBV5-5,TGTGCCAGCAGCCGACCACAGGGGTTGAACACTGAAGCTTTCTTT,CASSRPQGLNTEAFF
few,TRBJ1-1,.,TRBV19,TGTGCCAGTAGTATTTCGCAGGGAAGGACCACTGAAGCTTTCTTT,CASSISQGRTTEAFF
few,TRBJ2-2,.,TRBV20-1,TGCAGTGCTAGCGGTGACAGGAAGAACACCGGGGAGCTGTTTTTT,CSASGDRKNTGELFF
many,TRBJ2-7,.,TRBV7-3,TGTGCCAGCAGTCTAATTGCGGCCGGCGAGCAGTACTTC,CASSLIAAGEQYF
many,TRBJ2-1,TRBD2,TRBV18,TGTGCCAGCCGTCACCAGGGAGCGGGGGTCTACAATGAGCAGTTCTTC,CASRHQGAGVYNEQFF
many,TRBJ1-1,.,TRBV11-2,TGTGCCAGCAATAGTGGGGGGGCCCCGAACACTGAAGCTTTCTTT,CASNSGGAPNTEAFF
.,TRBJ1-4,.,TRBV27,TGTGCCAGCAGTTCCCGGTGGGGGAATGAAAAACTGTTTTTT,CASSSRWGNEKLFF
.,TRBJ1-4,TRBD1,TRBV5-4,TGTGCCAGCAGCTCGGGGGGACAGGGTCCGGAAAAACTGTTTTTT,CASSSGGQGPEKLFF
many,TRBJ2-1,TRBD2,TRBV20-1,TGCAGTGCCCTTTCCGGGAGGAGGGGCAATGAGCAGTTCTTC,CSALSGRRGNEQFF
many,TRBJ2-7,.,TRBV11-2,TGTGCCAGCAGCTTAAGGGACCTGTTCGGCGAGCAGTACTTC,CASSLRDLFGEQYF
many,TRBJ2-7,.,TRBV12-3/TRBV12-4,TGTGCCAGCAGTCACGCCCTGTTAACCTACGAGCAGTACTTC,CASSHALLTYEQYF
few,TRBJ1-4,.,TRBV20-1,TGCAGTGCGAGGCTCGGAGTAAAAGAAAGACTGTTTTTT,CSARLGVKERLFF